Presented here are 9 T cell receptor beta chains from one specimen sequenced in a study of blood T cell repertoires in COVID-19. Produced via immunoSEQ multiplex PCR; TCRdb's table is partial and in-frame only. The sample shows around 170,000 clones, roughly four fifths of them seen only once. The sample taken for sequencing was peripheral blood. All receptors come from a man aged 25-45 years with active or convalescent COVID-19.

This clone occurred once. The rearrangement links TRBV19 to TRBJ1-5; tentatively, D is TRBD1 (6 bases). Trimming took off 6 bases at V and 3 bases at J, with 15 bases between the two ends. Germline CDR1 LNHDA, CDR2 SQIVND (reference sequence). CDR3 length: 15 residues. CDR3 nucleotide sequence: TGTGCCAGTAGCCCGCCCAGGGGTAACAATCAGCCCCAGCATTTT. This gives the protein CASSPPRGNNQPQHF.

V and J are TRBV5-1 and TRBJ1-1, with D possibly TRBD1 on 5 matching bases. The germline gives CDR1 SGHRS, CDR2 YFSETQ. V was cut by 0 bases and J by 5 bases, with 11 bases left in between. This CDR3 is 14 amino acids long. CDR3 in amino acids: CASSLEGRDTEAFF. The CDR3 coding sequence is TGCGCCAGCAGCTTGGAGGGGAGGGATACTGAAGCTTTCTTT.

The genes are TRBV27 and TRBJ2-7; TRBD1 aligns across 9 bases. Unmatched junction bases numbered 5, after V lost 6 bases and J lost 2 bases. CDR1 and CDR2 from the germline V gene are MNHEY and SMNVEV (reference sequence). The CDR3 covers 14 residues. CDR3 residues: CASSPGQGPYEQYV. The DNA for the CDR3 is TGTGCCAGCAGCCCGGGACAGGGCCCCTACGAGCAGTACGTC.

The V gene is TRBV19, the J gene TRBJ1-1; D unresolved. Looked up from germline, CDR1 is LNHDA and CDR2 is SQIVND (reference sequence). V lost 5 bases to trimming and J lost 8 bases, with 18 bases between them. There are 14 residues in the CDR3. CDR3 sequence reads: CASSLLGGASEAFF. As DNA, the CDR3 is TGTGCCAGTAGTCTCCTCGGTGGTGCCTCGGAAGCTTTCTTT.

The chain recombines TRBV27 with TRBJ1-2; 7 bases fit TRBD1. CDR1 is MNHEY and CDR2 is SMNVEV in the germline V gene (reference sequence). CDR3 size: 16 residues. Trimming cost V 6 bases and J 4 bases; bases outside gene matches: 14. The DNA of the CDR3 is TGTGCCAGCAGCCCGATCTATGCAGGGGGACTCTATGGCTACACCTTC. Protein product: CASSPIYAGGLYGYTF.

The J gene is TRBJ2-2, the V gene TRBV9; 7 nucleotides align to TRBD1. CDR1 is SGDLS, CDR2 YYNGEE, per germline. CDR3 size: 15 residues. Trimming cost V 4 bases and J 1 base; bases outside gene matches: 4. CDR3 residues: CASSPNRGNTGELFF. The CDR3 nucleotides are TGTGCCAGCAGCCCGAACAGGGGGAACACCGGGGAGCTGTTTTTT.

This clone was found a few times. The chain's CDR3 is CASSDQGIGTEAFF. For the CDR3, the DNA is TGTGCCAGCAGCGACCAGGGTATTGGCACTGAAGCTTTCTTT. V and J are TRBV16 and TRBJ1-1; tentatively, D is TRBD1 (5 bases). Trimming shortened V by 5 bases and J by 4 bases, and 14 bases separated the two germline ends. The CDR3 is 14 amino acids. Germline lookup yields CDR1 KGHSY and CDR2 FQNENV.

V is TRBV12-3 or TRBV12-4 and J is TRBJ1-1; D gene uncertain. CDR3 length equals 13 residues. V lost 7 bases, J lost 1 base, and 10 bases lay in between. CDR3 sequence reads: CASTPGKNTEAFF. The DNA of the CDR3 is TGTGCCAGCACCCCGGGTAAGAACACTGAAGCTTTCTTT.

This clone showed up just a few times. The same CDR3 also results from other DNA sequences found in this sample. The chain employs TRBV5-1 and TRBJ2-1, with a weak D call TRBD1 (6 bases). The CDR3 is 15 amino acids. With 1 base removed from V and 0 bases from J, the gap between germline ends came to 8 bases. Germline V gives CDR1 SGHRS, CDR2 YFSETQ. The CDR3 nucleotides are TGCGCCAGCAGCTTGACAGGGAGCTCCTACAATGAGCAGTTCTTC. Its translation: CASSLTGSSYNEQFF.